This entry lists 19 T cell receptor beta chains sequenced from one sample in a study of blood T cells in healthy people across ages. Through a sample-barcoded 5' primer and a J-beta primer mix, a second PCR was run for about 6 to 11 cycles. TCRdb reprocessed the 5' RACE reads via MiXCR and lists one record per CDR3 protein. The sample carries about 800,000 distinct CDR3 sequences, around 25% recorded once. The data also belong to a second study, concerning T cells of mothers and their children.

What was sequenced was blood. These receptors originate from a boy between 10 and 17 years old in good health.

The chain uses TRBV20-1 and TRBJ2-1; 9 nucleotides line up with TRBD1. The J segment lost 7 bases and the V segment lost 5 bases, leaving 9 bases of the junction unmatched. This CDR3 has 14 amino acids. Germline values: CDR1 DFQATT, CDR2 SNEGSKA (reference sequence). The CDR3 here is CSARSGTGRNEQFF. The DNA for the CDR3 is TGCAGTGCTCGTTCCGGGACAGGGAGGAATGAGCAGTTCTTC.

There are a few counts of this clonotype. This chain connects TRBV20-1 to TRBJ2-5, with TRBD2 identical over 7 bases. Trimming at V came to 1 base and at J to 5 bases, leaving 7 bases not matched to a gene. The CDR3 loop spans 14 amino acids. Per germline, CDR1 DFQATT and CDR2 SNEGSKA (reference sequence). CDR3 nucleotide sequence: TGCAGTGCTAGAGGGGGAGGGCCCCCGGAGACCCAGTACTTC. Encoded protein: CSARGGGPPETQYF.

On this clonotype: Germline is not matched at one junction end, which may reflect a read error. The CDR3 sequence: CSVEVDPRYGYTF. In DNA form, the CDR3 reads TGCAGCGTTGAAGTGGATCCTCGCTATGGTTACACCTTC. This rearrangement joins TRBV29-1 to TRBJ1-2, with D hard to call. The CDR3 loop spans 13 amino acids. Germline V lookup: CDR1 SQVTM, CDR2 ANQGSEA.

This clonotype was seen more than once but under ten times. The chain is built from TRBV9 and TRBJ2-1; 9 nucleotides line up with TRBD2. V trimming: 6 bases; J trimming: 3 bases; junction bases outside the gene matches: 4. This CDR3 has 14 amino acids. Germline lookup yields CDR1 SGDLS and CDR2 YYNGEE. The CDR3 DNA reads as TGTGCCAGCAAGTCTAGCGGGAACTACAATGAGCAGTTCTTC. Translation gives CASKSSGNYNEQFF.

The chain employs TRBV5-4 and TRBJ1-2, with TRBD1 matching 7 bases. Trimming cost V 3 bases and J 5 bases; bases outside gene matches: 4. The CDR3 loop spans 13 amino acids. Germline values: CDR1 SGHNT, CDR2 YYREEE (reference sequence). The CDR3 loop reads CASSSTGQYGYTF. The CDR3 bases are TGTGCCAGCAGCTCGACAGGGCAGTATGGCTACACCTTC.

This clonotype was observed a few times. The chain joins TRBV20-1 to TRBJ2-3; possibly TRBD1 for D (6 bases). With 2 bases removed from V and 1 base from J, the gap between germline ends came to 13 bases. CDR3 length equals 15 residues. Germline V gene sequence: CDR1 DFQATT, CDR2 SNEGSKA (reference sequence). CDR3: CSARRGSPRTDTQYF. The CDR3 DNA sequence: TGCAGTGCTAGAAGGGGGTCCCCTCGCACAGATACGCAGTATTTT.

The chain's CDR3 is CASSQDSGSLYEQYF. CDR3 DNA sequence: TGTGCCAGCAGCCAAGACTCGGGATCGCTTTACGAGCAGTACTTC. The rearrangement links TRBV4-2 to TRBJ2-7; tentatively, D is TRBD2 (5 bases). Germline CDR1 is LGHNA and CDR2 is YNFKEQ. Trimming stripped 0 bases from V and 4 bases from J, with 13 bases between. CDR3 length: 15 amino acids.

The chain combines TRBV29-1 with TRBJ2-1; D not certain. CDR1 is SQVTM, CDR2 ANQGSEA, per germline. V lost 0 bases, J lost 10 bases, and 4 bases lay in between. The CDR3 consists of 10 residues. CDR3 protein: CSVEEGEQFF. The CDR3 nucleotides are TGCAGCGTTGAAGAAGGCGAGCAGTTCTTC.

The table lists this clonotype with a few counts. The rearrangement uses TRBV25-1 and TRBJ2-5, with D uncertain. The end of the DNA is better explained by TRBJ2-7, so the J call may be wrong. Germline values: CDR1 MGHDK, CDR2 SYGVNS. CDR3 length: 14 residues. CDR3 DNA sequence: TGTGCCGGAAAACATGGACCGGGCGCCTACGAGCAGTACTTC. Protein sequence: CAGKHGPGAYEQYF.

This clonotype was seen more than once but under ten times. The chain recombines TRBV21-1 with TRBJ2-5; the D segment call TRBD2 is taken from the table without a DNA check. The DNA end lines up better with TRBJ2-1; the J call may be wrong. TRBV21-1 is marked as a pseudogene. This CDR3 has 13 residues. The CDR3 region is CASSERGRWEQFF. In DNA form, the CDR3 reads TGTGCCAGCAGCGAAAGGGGGAGGTGGGAGCAGTTCTTC.

This clonotype was observed a few times. The chain joins TRBV12-3 or TRBV12-4 to TRBJ1-2; D perhaps matches TRBD1 (5 bases). The CDR3 runs 13 residues. V gave up 1 base and J gave up 12 bases, with 15 bases separating them. As DNA, the CDR3 is TGTGCCAGCAGTTTAGGAACGGCGGGAGGGGACACCTTC. This translates into CASSLGTAGGDTF.

The rearrangement joins TRBV18 to TRBJ2-2; the D is unclear. Germline lookup yields CDR1 KGHSH and CDR2 LQKENI. This CDR3 has 15 amino acids. V was cut by 0 bases and J by 3 bases, with 8 bases left in between. In DNA form, the CDR3 reads TGTGCCAGCTCACCACCTATCTGGGACACCGGGGAGCTGTTTTTT. Translated, it gives CASSPPIWDTGELFF.

The CDR3 loop reads CASSLLGVAGTDTQYF. Written as DNA, the CDR3 is TGTGCCAGCAGCCTTCTTGGAGTAGCGGGCACAGATACGCAGTATTTT. This rearrangement joins TRBV3-1 to TRBJ2-3; D might be TRBD2 (6 bases). CDR3 length: 16 residues. The V end lost 4 bases, the J end lost 1 base, and 15 bases lay between the germline ends. Per the germline V gene, CDR1 is LGHDT and CDR2 is YNNKEL (reference sequence).

A few counts support this clonotype. The chain employs TRBV29-1 and TRBJ2-1, with D tentatively TRBD1 or TRBD2 (5 bases each). The J call is in doubt because the DNA end fits TRBJ2-7 better. Germline CDR1 is SQVTM and CDR2 is ANQGSEA. The CDR3 is 15 residues long. CDR3: CSVEGRGRDPIEQYF. The DNA for the CDR3 is TGCAGCGTTGAAGGTAGAGGCAGGGACCCAATCGAGCAGTACTTC.

This clonotype was counted only a few times. The rearrangement links TRBV4-3 to TRBJ2-3; possible D gene TRBD2, 5 bases. CDR3 length: 17 amino acids. Trimming took 3 bases from V and 7 from J, leaving 23 bases between them. Per germline, CDR1 LGHNA and CDR2 YSLEER. The CDR3 here is CASSQALGGGRLYTQYF. The CDR3 bases are TGCGCCAGCAGCCAGGCCCTAGGAGGTGGGAGATTGTATACGCAGTATTTT.

V is TRBV2 and J is TRBJ2-4; the D gene is possibly TRBD2 (5 bases). Per the germline V gene, CDR1 is SNHLY and CDR2 is FYNNEI. The CDR3 sequence is 15 residues long. V was shortened by 1 base and J by 6 bases, with 13 bases between the two germline ends. The CDR3 spells CASSEDGLARNIQYF. CDR3 in DNA: TGTGCCAGCAGTGAAGATGGGCTAGCACGAAACATTCAGTACTTC.

The V call is TRBV29-1, the J call TRBJ2-5; the D gene could be TRBD1 or TRBD2 (5 bases each). Trimming left V 0 bases short and J 5 bases short, with 10 bases between. The V gene's germline CDR1 is SQVTM and CDR2 ANQGSEA. The CDR3 spans 13 residues. CDR3 residues: CSVEEDTGETQYF. As DNA, the CDR3 is TGCAGCGTTGAAGAGGACACGGGGGAGACCCAGTACTTC.

The gene calls are TRBV27 and TRBJ1-2, with TRBD1 as a possible D gene (5 bases). CDR1 is MNHEY and CDR2 is SMNVEV in the germline V gene (reference sequence). Trimming shortened V by 6 bases and J by 0 bases, and 14 bases separated the two germline ends. The CDR3 loop spans 15 amino acids. The CDR3 DNA reads TGTGCCAGCAGCTCATACGGGGCACCTAACTATGGCTACACCTTC. It yields the protein CASSSYGAPNYGYTF.

There are a few counts of this clonotype. The chain uses TRBV6-2 or TRBV6-3 and TRBJ2-1; D is unresolved. Trimming shortened V by 1 base and J by 5 bases, and 12 bases separated the two germline ends. CDR1 is MNHEY, CDR2 SVGEGT, per germline. There are 15 residues in the CDR3. The CDR3 reads CASSYWVSGNNEQFF. The CDR3 DNA is TGTGCCAGCAGTTACTGGGTATCGGGTAACAATGAGCAGTTCTTC.